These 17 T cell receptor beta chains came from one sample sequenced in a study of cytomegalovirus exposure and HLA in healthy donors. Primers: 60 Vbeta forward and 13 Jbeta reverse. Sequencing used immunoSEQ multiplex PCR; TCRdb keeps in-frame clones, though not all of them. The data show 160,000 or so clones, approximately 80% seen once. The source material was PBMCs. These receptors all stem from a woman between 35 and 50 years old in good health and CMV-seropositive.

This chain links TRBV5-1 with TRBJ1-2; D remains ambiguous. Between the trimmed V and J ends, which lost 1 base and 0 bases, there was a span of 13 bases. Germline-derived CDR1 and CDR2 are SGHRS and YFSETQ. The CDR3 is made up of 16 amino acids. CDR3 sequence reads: CASSLQGGPTNYGYTF. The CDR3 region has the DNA TGCGCCAGCAGCTTGCAAGGAGGGCCCACTAACTATGGCTACACCTTC.

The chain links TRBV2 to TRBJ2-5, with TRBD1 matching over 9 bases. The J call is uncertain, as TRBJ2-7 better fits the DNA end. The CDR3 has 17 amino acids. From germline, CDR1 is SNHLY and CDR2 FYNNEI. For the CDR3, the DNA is TGTGCCAGCAGTGTAATCCCCCTGGGGACAGGGAGAGGCGAGCAGTACTTC. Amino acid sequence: CASSVIPLGTGRGEQYF.

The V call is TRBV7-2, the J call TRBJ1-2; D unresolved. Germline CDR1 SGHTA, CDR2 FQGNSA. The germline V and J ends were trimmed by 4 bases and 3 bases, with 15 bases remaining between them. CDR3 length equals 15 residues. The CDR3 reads CASSSPGENDYGYTF. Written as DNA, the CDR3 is TGTGCCAGCAGCTCCCCGGGTGAAAACGACTATGGCTACACCTTC.

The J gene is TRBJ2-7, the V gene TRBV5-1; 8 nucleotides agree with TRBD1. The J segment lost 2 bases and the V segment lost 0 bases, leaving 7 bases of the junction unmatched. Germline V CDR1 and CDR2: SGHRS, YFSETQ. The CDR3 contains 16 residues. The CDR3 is CASSLGRQQGAYEQYF. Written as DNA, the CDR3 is TGCGCCAGCAGCTTGGGCCGGCAACAGGGGGCCTACGAGCAGTACTTC.

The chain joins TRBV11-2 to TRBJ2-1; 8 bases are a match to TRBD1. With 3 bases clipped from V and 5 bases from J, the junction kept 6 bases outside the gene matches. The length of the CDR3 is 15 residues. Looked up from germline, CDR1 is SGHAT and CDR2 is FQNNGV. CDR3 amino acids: CASSLSGGAHNEQFF. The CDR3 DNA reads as TGTGCCAGCAGCTTGTCAGGGGGCGCCCACAATGAGCAGTTCTTC.

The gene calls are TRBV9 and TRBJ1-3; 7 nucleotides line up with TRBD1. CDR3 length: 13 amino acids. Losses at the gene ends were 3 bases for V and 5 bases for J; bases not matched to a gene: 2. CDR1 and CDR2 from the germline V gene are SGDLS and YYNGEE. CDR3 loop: CASSEQGRNTIYF. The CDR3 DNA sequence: TGTGCCAGCAGCGAACAGGGGCGAAACACCATATATTTT.

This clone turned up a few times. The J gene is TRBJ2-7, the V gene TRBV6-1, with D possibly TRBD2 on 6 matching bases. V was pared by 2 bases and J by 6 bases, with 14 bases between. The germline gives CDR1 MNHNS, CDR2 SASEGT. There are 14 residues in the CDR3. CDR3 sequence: CASSETGVQGEQYF. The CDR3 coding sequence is TGTGCCAGCAGTGAAACGGGGGTTCAGGGCGAGCAGTACTTC.

This chain's CDR3 is CASSLQGISGNTIYF. CDR3 DNA: TGTGCCAGCAGCCTACAGGGAATCTCTGGAAACACCATATATTTT. The chain uses TRBV11-2 and TRBJ1-3, with D possibly matching TRBD1 (6 bases). The germline gives CDR1 SGHAT, CDR2 FQNNGV. Trimming pared 5 bases from V and 0 bases from J, leaving 11 bases between. The CDR3 spans 15 residues.

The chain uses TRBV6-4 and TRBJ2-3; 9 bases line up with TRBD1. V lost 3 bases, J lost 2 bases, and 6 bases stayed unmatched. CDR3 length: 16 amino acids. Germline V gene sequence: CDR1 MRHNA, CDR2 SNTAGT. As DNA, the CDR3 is TGTGCCAGCAGTGAAGGGACAGGGCTACTCACAGATACGCAGTATTTT. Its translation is CASSEGTGLLTDTQYF.

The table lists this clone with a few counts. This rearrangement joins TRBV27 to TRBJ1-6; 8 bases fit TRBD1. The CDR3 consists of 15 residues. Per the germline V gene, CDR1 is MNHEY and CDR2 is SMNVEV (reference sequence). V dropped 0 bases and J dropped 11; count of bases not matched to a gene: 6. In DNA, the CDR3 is TGTGCCAGCAGTTTATCTGGGACAGGTCAAACACCCCTCCACTTT. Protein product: CASSLSGTGQTPLHF.

As DNA, the CDR3 is TGTGCCAGCAGTTACTTGTTGGACTCTAGCGGCTACACCTTC. Its protein product is CASSYLLDSSGYTF. This chain links TRBV6-5 with TRBJ1-2; D is unresolved. In germline, CDR1 is MNHEY, CDR2 SVGAGI. The CDR3 sequence is 14 residues long. V was trimmed by 1 base and J by 8 bases, leaving 14 bases between them.

This CDR3 is CASSPGTSGGDNTDTQYF. In DNA form, the CDR3 reads TGTGCCAGCAGCCCAGGGACTAGCGGGGGGGATAACACAGATACGCAGTATTTT. The chain carries TRBV11-1 and TRBJ2-3, with 16 bases identical to TRBD2. Per germline, CDR1 SGHAT and CDR2 FQDESV (reference sequence). The CDR3 sequence is 18 residues long. V dropped 5 bases and J dropped 2; count of bases not matched to a gene: 7.

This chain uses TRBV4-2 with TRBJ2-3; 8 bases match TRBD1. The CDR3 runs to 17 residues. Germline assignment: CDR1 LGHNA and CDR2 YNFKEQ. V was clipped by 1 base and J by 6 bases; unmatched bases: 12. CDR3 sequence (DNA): TGTGCCAGCAGCCAAGCAGGGGTCGGACAGGGTATGGATACGCAGTATTTT. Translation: CASSQAGVGQGMDTQYF.

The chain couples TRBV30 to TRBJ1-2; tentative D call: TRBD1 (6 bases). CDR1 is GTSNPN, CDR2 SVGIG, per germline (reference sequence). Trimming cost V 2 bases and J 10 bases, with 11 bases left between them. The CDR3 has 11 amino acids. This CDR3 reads CAWSTGGAYTF. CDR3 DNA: TGTGCCTGGAGTACTGGGGGCGCCTACACCTTC.

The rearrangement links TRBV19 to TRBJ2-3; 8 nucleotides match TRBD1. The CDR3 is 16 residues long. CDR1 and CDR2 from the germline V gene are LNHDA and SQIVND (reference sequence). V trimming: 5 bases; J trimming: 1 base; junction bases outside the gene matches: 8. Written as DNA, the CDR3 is TGTGCCAGTAGTCTACCGACAGGGGCTGGCACAGATACGCAGTATTTT. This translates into CASSLPTGAGTDTQYF. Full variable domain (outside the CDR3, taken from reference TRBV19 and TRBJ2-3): DGGITQSPKYLFRKEGQNVTLSCEQNLNHDAMYWYRQDPGQGLRLIYYSQIVNDFQKGDIAEGYSVSREKKESFPLTVTSAQKNPTAFYLCASSLPTGAGTDTQYFGPGTRLTVL.

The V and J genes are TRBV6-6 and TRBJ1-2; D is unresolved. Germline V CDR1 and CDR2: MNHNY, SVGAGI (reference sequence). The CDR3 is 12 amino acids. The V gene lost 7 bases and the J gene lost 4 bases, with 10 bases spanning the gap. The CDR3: CASKLYGYGYTF. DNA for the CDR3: TGTGCCAGCAAGCTCTACGGCTATGGCTACACCTTC.

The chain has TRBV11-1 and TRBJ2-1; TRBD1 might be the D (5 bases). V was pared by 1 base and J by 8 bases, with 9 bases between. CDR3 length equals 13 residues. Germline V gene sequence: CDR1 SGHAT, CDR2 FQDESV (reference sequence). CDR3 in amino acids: CASSLDRGDEQFF. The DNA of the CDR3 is TGTGCCAGCAGCTTAGATAGGGGTGATGAGCAGTTCTTC.